These 14 T cell receptor beta chains originate from one sample sequenced in a study of identical twins. TCRdb processed the 5' RACE reads anew with MiXCR; each CDR3 protein has one entry. The sample carries some 240,000 distinct CDR3 sequences, approximately 8.3% recorded once. In addition, the sample was reused for a study of yellow fever vaccine responses in identical twins.

The source material was CD8+ T cells sorted from blood. The receptors were sampled from a woman aged 18 to 35 in good health.

This clonotype appeared many times. This chain connects TRBV5-1 to TRBJ2-5, with D perhaps given as TRBD1 or TRBD2 (6 bases each). Germline V gives CDR1 SGHRS, CDR2 YFSETQ. The CDR3 length is 16 residues. Trimming took off 0 bases at V and 4 bases at J, with 16 bases between the two ends. CDR3 DNA: TGCGCCAGCAGCTTGGCACCGGGGGCGGTAAGAGAGACCCAGTACTTC. Its protein is CASSLAPGAVRETQYF.

The chain employs TRBV12-3 or TRBV12-4 and TRBJ1-2; D gene uncertain. The CDR3 contains 14 residues. The ends were cut back, 1 base at V and 2 bases at J, with 8 bases in the middle. CDR3 in amino acids: CASSLVSENYGYTF. CDR3 bases: TGTGCCAGCAGTTTAGTGTCCGAAAACTATGGCTACACCTTC.

The genes are TRBV30 and TRBJ2-7; no definite D call. CDR1 and CDR2 (germline): GTSNPN, SVGIG (reference sequence). The CDR3 has 12 amino acids. Trimming stripped 3 bases from V and 2 bases from J, with 8 bases between. This CDR3 is CAWSEATYEQYF. The CDR3, as DNA: TGTGCCTGGAGCGAGGCCACCTACGAGCAGTACTTC.

This clonotype was picked up many times. V is TRBV29-1 and J is TRBJ1-3, with 7 nucleotides matching TRBD1. V trimming: 1 base; J trimming: 0 bases; junction bases outside the gene matches: 6. CDR3 length: 16 amino acids. Germline loops: CDR1 SQVTM, CDR2 ANQGSEA. CDR3 in amino acids: CSVEAIQGSSGNTIYF. The CDR3 DNA reads as TGCAGCGTTGAAGCGATACAGGGGAGCTCTGGAAACACCATATATTTT.

This clonotype turned up a few times. This rearrangement joins TRBV7-9 to TRBJ2-1, with D perhaps TRBD2 (5 bases). V lost 5 bases and J 6 bases, leaving 14 bases between the germline ends. Germline V gene data show CDR1 as SEHNR and CDR2 as FQNEAQ (reference sequence). The CDR3 covers 14 residues. The CDR3 here is CASSPAGPPNEQFF. The CDR3 DNA reads TGTGCCAGCAGCCCCGCGGGTCCACCCAATGAGCAGTTCTTC.

This clonotype was picked up many times. This chain uses TRBV6-2 or TRBV6-3 with TRBJ1-1; D is ambiguous. This CDR3 has 14 amino acids. Looked up from germline, CDR1 is MNHEY and CDR2 is SVGEGT. Trimming took off 5 bases at V and 4 bases at J, with 14 bases between the two ends. The CDR3 DNA reads TGTGCCAGCAGTCCCTTTATCGGATCCACTGAAGCTTTCTTT. Translating it yields CASSPFIGSTEAFF.

This clonotype has only a few counts. The genes are TRBV4-3 and TRBJ2-3; D tentatively reads TRBD1 or TRBD2 (5 bases each). This CDR3 is built from 17 residues. V shed 0 bases and J shed 4 bases, with 17 bases lying between them. Looked up from germline, CDR1 is LGHNA and CDR2 is YSLEER. The CDR3 coding sequence is TGCGCCAGCAGCCAAGACCCGGGGCTCACTGTTTCAGATACGCAGTATTTT. Its protein is CASSQDPGLTVSDTQYF.

This clonotype was recorded a few times. V is TRBV11-2 and J is TRBJ2-5; D ambiguous. The CDR3 covers 18 residues. Trimming stripped 5 bases from V and 3 bases from J, with 25 bases between. CDR1 and CDR2 from the germline V gene are SGHAT and FQNNGV. The CDR3 loop is CASSPGQISRPIEETQYF. The CDR3 DNA follows: TGTGCCAGCAGCCCTGGGCAGATTTCGCGGCCGATAGAAGAGACCCAGTACTTC.

To note about this clonotype: One end of the junction fails to match germline, which may point to a read error. V is TRBV2 and J is TRBJ2-7; 8 positions match TRBD1. The germline V gene has CDR1 SNHLY and CDR2 FYNNEI. The CDR3 is 14 residues long. The CDR3 sequence is CASRGGTGSHEQYF. The CDR3 DNA follows: TGTGCCAGCAGGGGTGGGACAGGCTCCCACGAGCAGTACTTC.

This clonotype was seen repeatedly, ten times or more. CDR3 sequence reads: CSVVSMAGSPYNEQFF. CDR3 sequence (DNA): TGCAGCGTCGTATCTATGGCGGGGTCCCCCTACAATGAGCAGTTCTTC. The V and J genes are TRBV29-1 and TRBJ2-1; D possibly corresponds to TRBD2 (6 bases). This CDR3 region has 16 residues. CDR1 is SQVTM, CDR2 ANQGSEA, per germline. V was clipped by 6 bases and J by 2 bases, with 20 bases between them.

This clonotype occurred many times. V usage is TRBV29-1 and J usage is TRBJ1-2; 11 nucleotides align to TRBD1. Germline V lookup: CDR1 SQVTM, CDR2 ANQGSEA. The length of the CDR3 is 15 residues. Trimming at V came to 5 bases and at J to 6 bases, leaving 11 bases not matched to a gene. CDR3 loop: CSVILDRGLGDGYTF. The CDR3 region has the DNA TGCAGCGTTATCCTGGACAGGGGGCTGGGAGATGGCTACACCTTC. Based on the CDR3 plus reference TRBV29-1 and TRBJ1-2, the full variable domain is SAVISQKPSRDICQRGTSLTIQCQVDSQVTMMFWYRQQPGQSLTLIATANQGSEATYESGFVIDKFPISRPNLTFSTLTVSNMSPEDSSIYLCSVILDRGLGDGYTFGSGTRLTVV.

This clonotype was seen more than once but under ten times. J is TRBJ2-7 and V is TRBV7-9, with D possibly being TRBD2 (6 bases). Trimming took 4 bases from V and 0 from J, leaving 10 bases between them. The CDR3 covers 14 residues. The germline gives CDR1 SEHNR, CDR2 FQNEAQ (reference sequence). CDR3 coding DNA: TGTGCCAGCAGCTCCCGGGACTTCTCCTACGAGCAGTACTTC. It specifies CASSSRDFSYEQYF.

The chain uses TRBV12-3 or TRBV12-4 and TRBJ1-4; maybe TRBD1 (6 bases). CDR3 size: 14 residues. The V and J ends lost 2 bases and 8 bases respectively, with 12 bases between them. CDR3 amino acids: CASSLLGAREKLFF. Here the CDR3 DNA reads TGTGCCAGCAGTTTATTGGGGGCGAGAGAAAAACTGTTTTTT.

This clonotype was found many times. V is TRBV7-9 and J is TRBJ2-5; D gene uncertain. V dropped 6 bases and J dropped 2 bases, with 10 bases sitting between them. The germline gives CDR1 SEHNR, CDR2 FQNEAQ (reference sequence). The CDR3 loop spans 13 amino acids. The CDR3 loop is CASSVVLQETQYF. CDR3 nucleotides: TGTGCCAGCAGTGTGGTTCTACAAGAGACCCAGTACTTC.